Here is one T cell receptor (beta chain) with its context. Its antigen specificity is not known. The sample holds no much larger clone one base away, and base qualities are not on file. The data were obtained in a study of a mutant IDH1 vaccine in newly diagnosed glioma (dated by TCRdb to about 2021). Regarding the complete study: Of the roughly 31 treated patients, approximately 60% were male and 37.5% were female, and the mean age was approximately 40 years. Prior to enrollment, patients had been given standard therapy consisting of radiotherapy alone, temozolomide alone, or radiochemotherapy with temozolomide, with the combination given to most patients. Peripheral blood was drawn at six visits: V03 (baseline), V05, V07, V10, V12 and V13. Longitudinal TCRB deep sequencing was performed for about two dozen treated patients wherever samples were available for exploratory analyses.

The method was the immunoSEQ multiplex PCR assay. Rearranged TCR beta chain sequences were amplified with the hsTCRB Kit following the manufacturer's protocol. An Illumina MiSeq was used to sequence the TCRB libraries. The study's processing was this. Demultiplexing, trimming and gene mapping were performed with the kit vendor's proprietary platform. Not all clones reach the TCRdb copy of this immuneACCESS table, which keeps in-frame sequences only. Checked studies attribute under half of the gap to unresolved V genes and leave the rest unexplained. V, J and clone size derive from that table, while D and trimming were established from the DNA sequence. The sample table holds tens of thousands of clones, of which about 86% were seen once. The leading ten clones occupy over 4% of the sample. The full study reports these points: Pseudoprogression seemed to be unrelated to changes in the top peripheral T cell clonotypes found by TCRB sequencing. Selection of PBMC samples for TCRB deep sequencing was based on availability. It was noted by the authors that analyses of patient blood samples could not be reproduced owing to sample limitations. Immune responses induced by the vaccine were seen in over 80% of patients across multiple MHC alleles.

The germline V gene (reference sequence) specifies SGHNT as CDR1 and YYREEE as CDR2. V is clipped by 4 bases and J by 3 bases, and the sequence between their germline boundaries is 14 bases long. Including the terminal cysteine and phenylalanine, the CDR3 comprises 15 residues. The read is trimmed to its CDR3 DNA, 45 bases read in frame from base 1. The sample's time point, from its label and the paper: baseline, week 1 (first vaccination visit). What the treatment or condition label conveys for this sample: pre-vaccination baseline after standard-of-care therapy. The donors had newly diagnosed IDH1-mutant astrocytomas of WHO grade 3 or 4 that showed loss of nuclear ATRX. The samples were drawn from NOA16, a multicentre, single-arm, open-label phase I trial in Germany that tested a mutant IDH1 peptide vaccine in humans for the first time. Blood drawn at visit V03 was used as the baseline sample for immunogenicity testing. Genomic DNA for TCRB sequencing was isolated from EDTA blood with the DNeasy Blood and Tissue Kit.

The sequence was collected from a woman between 18 and 29 years old with glioma. Some clones in this sample may be carry-over from other donors' samples. This material consisted of peripheral blood mononuclear cells (PBMCs), taken from a glioma patient treated with radiotherapy, temozolomide or both. Recombination linked TRBV5-4 to TRBJ2-1; the D gene is perhaps TRBD2, on 5 matching bases. The DNA sequence is as follows: TGTGCCAGCAGCCCTCGGGAAAGAAGCTACAATGAGCAGTTCTTC. Its translation reads: CASSPRERSYNEQFF. Here the CDR3 is joined to the reference TRBV5-4 and TRBJ2-1 genes, and the full variable domain is: ETGVTQSPTHLIKTRGQQVTLRCSSQSGHNTVSWYQQALGQGPQFIFQYYREEENGRGNFPPRFSGLQFPNYSSELNVNALELDDSALYLCASSPRERSYNEQFFGPGTRLTVL.